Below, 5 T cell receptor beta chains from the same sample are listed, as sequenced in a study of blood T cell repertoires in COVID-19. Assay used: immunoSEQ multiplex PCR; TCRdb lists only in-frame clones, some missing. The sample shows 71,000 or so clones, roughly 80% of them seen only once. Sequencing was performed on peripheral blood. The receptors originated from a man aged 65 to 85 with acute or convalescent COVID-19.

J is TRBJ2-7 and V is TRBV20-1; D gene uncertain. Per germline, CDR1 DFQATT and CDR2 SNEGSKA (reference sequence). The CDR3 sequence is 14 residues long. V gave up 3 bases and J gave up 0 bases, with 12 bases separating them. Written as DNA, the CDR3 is TGCAGTGCTAGTATTGAGCCTCGCTCCTACGAGCAGTACTTC. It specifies CSASIEPRSYEQYF.

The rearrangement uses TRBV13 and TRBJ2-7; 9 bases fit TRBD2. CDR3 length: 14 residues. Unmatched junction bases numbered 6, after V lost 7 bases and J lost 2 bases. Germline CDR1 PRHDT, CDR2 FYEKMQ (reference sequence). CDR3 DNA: TGTGCCAGCATGGGGCGGGAGGGGACCTACGAGCAGTACTTC. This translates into CASMGREGTYEQYF.

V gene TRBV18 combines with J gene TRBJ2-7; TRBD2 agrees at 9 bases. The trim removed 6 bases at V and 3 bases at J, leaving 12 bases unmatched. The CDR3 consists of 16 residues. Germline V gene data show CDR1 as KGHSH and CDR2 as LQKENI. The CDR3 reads CASSTVGREGSYEQYF. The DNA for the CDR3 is TGTGCCAGCTCGACCGTAGGGCGGGAGGGTAGCTACGAGCAGTACTTC.

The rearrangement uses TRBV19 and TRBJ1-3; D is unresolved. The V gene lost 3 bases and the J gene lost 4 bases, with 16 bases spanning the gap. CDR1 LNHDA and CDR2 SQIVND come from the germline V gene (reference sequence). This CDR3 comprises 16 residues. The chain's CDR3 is CASSISLPGDGNTIYF. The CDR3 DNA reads TGTGCCAGTAGTATTTCTCTACCGGGAGACGGAAACACCATATATTTT. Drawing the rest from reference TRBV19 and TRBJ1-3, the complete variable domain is DGGITQSPKYLFRKEGQNVTLSCEQNLNHDAMYWYRQDPGQGLRLIYYSQIVNDFQKGDIAEGYSVSREKKESFPLTVTSAQKNPTAFYLCASSISLPGDGNTIYFGEGSWLTVV.

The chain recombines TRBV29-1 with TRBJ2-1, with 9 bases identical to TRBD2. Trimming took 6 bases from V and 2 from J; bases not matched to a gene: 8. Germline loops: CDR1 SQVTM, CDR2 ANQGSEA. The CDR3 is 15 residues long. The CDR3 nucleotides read TGCAGCGTGGTCCGGACTAGCGCGGCCTACAATGAGCAGTTCTTC. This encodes CSVVRTSAAYNEQFF.